This section outlines one T cell receptor (beta chain) sequence together with its context. Different DNA sequences within this sample yield the same CDR3. The data stem from a study of blood T cell repertoires in COVID-19. As for the study in general: The samples span acute and convalescent COVID-19 from the United States, Italy and Spain. T cells, B-cell-depleted T cells, or PBMCs supplied cDNA or gDNA.

CDR1 and CDR2 (germline): SQVTM, ANQGSEA. J lost 3 bases, V lost 4 bases, and 3 bases had no gene match. There are 12 residues in the CDR3. Method: immunoSEQ multiplex PCR; TCRdb's copy keeps in-frame clones and lacks some. The sample holds about 400,000 clones, 70% to 90% seen once. This study enrolled people aged 18 to 89 from about two dozen US geographic areas. Cohort placement rested on clinical history that participants reported themselves. Sequencing input: PBMCs or T cells enriched from blood (not recorded which). The receptor was derived from a woman younger than 35 with acute COVID-19. V gene TRBV29-1 combines with J gene TRBJ2-7; TRBD2 matches at 7 bases. DNA of the CDR3: TGCAGCGTTGCCGGGACTAACTACGAGCAGTACTTC. This gives the protein CSVAGTNYEQYF.